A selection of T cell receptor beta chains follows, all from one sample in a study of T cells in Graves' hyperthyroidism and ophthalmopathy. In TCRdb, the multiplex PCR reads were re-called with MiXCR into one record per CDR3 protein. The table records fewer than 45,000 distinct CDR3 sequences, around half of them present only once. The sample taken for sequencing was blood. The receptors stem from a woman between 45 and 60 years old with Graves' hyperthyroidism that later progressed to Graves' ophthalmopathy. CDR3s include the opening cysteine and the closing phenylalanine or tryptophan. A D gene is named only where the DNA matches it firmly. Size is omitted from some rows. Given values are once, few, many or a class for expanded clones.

CDR3nt: TGTGCCAGCAGCTTAGTCCCTCAAGAGACCCAGTACTTC
CDR3aa: CASSLVPQETQYF
abundance: .
d_gene: .
v_gene: TRBV7-2
j_gene: TRBJ2-5

CDR3nt: TGCGCCGGCAGCTTGGTGGGGCAAACTATGCTAGATACGCAGTATTTT
CDR3aa: CAGSLVGQTMLDTQYF
abundance: .
d_gene: .
v_gene: TRBV5-1
j_gene: TRBJ2-3

CDR3nt: TGTGCCGCGGGGGCAGGGGCGAACACCGGGGAGCTGTTTTTT
CDR3aa: CAAGAGANTGELFF
abundance: many
d_gene: .
v_gene: TRBV2
j_gene: TRBJ2-2

CDR3nt: TGTGCCAGCAGTGTGGACCGGGACAGGGGACCCTACGAGCAGTACTTC
CDR3aa: CASSVDRDRGPYEQYF
abundance: many
d_gene: TRBD1
v_gene: TRBV28
j_gene: TRBJ2-7

CDR3nt: TGTGCCAGCAGCGTACAGCGGGAGACCTACAGTTCCTATGGCTACACCTTC
CDR3aa: CASSVQRETYSSYGYTF
abundance: .
d_gene: .
v_gene: TRBV9
j_gene: TRBJ1-2

CDR3nt: TGTGCCAGCAGTGAACTAGCGGACAGCTTCTCCGATTATGGCTACACCTTC
CDR3aa: CASSELADSFSDYGYTF
abundance: .
d_gene: .
v_gene: TRBV6-6
j_gene: TRBJ1-2

CDR3nt: TGCAGTGCTAGGGCCAGGGGGACGAGTAACACCATATATTTT
CDR3aa: CSARARGTSNTIYF
abundance: many
d_gene: TRBD1
v_gene: TRBV20-1
j_gene: TRBJ1-3

CDR3nt: TGTGCCAGCAGGGGACAGGGTTTTTCTGAAGCTTTCTTT
CDR3aa: CASRGQGFSEAFF
abundance: .
d_gene: TRBD1
v_gene: TRBV2
j_gene: TRBJ1-1

CDR3nt: TGTGCCAGCAGGAGATCAGGGTACTATGGCACTGAAGCTTTCTTT
CDR3aa: CASRRSGYYGTEAFF
abundance: .
d_gene: .
v_gene: TRBV2
j_gene: TRBJ1-1

CDR3nt: TGTGCCAGCAAGCGGGACGTGGGTCAGCCCCAGCATTTT
CDR3aa: CASKRDVGQPQHF
abundance: medium-sized
d_gene: .
v_gene: TRBV2
j_gene: TRBJ1-5

CDR3nt: TGTGCCAGCAGCCCCGGGACTAGCGGGACGTTCGATACGCAGTATTTT
CDR3aa: CASSPGTSGTFDTQYF
abundance: many
d_gene: TRBD2
v_gene: TRBV11-2
j_gene: TRBJ2-3

CDR3nt: TGTGCCAGTAGTATGTCCAGGGAGTTAAACATTCAGTACTTC
CDR3aa: CASSMSRELNIQYF
abundance: many
d_gene: .
v_gene: TRBV19
j_gene: TRBJ2-4

CDR3nt: TGTGCCAGCAGACCAAGAGGGAATGGAAAACTGTTTTTT
CDR3aa: CASRPRGNGKLFF
abundance: .
d_gene: .
v_gene: TRBV7-6
j_gene: TRBJ1-4

CDR3nt: TGTGCCACCAGTGATGTCGGACTAGCGGGAGACTACAATGAGCAGTTCTTC
CDR3aa: CATSDVGLAGDYNEQFF
abundance: .
d_gene: TRBD2
v_gene: TRBV24-1
j_gene: TRBJ2-1

CDR3nt: TGTGCCAGCAGCCTTGGAGGGGGGGTCCCTAACTATGGCTACACCTTC
CDR3aa: CASSLGGGVPNYGYTF
abundance: .
d_gene: .
v_gene: TRBV9
j_gene: TRBJ1-2

CDR3nt: .
CDR3aa: CASSTFKVGEEKLFFGSGTQYF
abundance: .
d_gene: .
v_gene: TRBV11-3
j_gene: TRBJ2-5

CDR3nt: TGTGCCAGCAGCCACCCTCTAGCGGGAGCAGATGAGCAGTATTTT
CDR3aa: CASSHPLAGADEQYF
abundance: .
d_gene: TRBD2
v_gene: TRBV11-2
j_gene: TRBJ2-3